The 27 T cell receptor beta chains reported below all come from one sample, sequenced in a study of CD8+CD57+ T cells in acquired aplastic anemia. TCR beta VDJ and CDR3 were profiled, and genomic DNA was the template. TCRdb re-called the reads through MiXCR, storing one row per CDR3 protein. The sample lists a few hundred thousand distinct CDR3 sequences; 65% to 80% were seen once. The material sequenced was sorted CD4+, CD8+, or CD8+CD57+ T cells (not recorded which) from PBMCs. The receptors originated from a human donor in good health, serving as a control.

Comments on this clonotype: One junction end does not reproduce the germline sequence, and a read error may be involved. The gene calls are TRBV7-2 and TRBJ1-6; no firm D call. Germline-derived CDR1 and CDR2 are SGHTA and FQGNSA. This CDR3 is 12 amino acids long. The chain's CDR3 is CASSFWNSPPHF. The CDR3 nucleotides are TGTGCCAGCAGCTTCTGGAATTCTCCCCCCCACTTT.

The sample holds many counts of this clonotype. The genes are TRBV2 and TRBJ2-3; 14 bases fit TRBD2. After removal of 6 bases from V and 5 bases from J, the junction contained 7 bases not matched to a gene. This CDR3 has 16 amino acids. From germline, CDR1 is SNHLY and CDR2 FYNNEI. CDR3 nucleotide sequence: TGTGCCAGCAGGGGACTAGCGGGGGCCCGGGGAGATACGCAGTATTTT. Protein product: CASRGLAGARGDTQYF. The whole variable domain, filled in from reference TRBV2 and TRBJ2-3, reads EPEVTQTPSHQVTQMGQEVILRCVPISNHLYFYWYRQILGQKVEFLVSFYNNEISEKSEIFDDQFSVERPDGSNFTLKIRSTKLEDSAMYFCASRGLAGARGDTQYFGPGTRLTVL.

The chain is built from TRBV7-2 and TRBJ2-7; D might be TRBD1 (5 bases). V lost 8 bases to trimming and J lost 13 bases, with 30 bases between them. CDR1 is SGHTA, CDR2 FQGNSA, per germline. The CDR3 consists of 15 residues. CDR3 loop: CASRRPRQGVGLHYF. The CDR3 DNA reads TGTGCCAGCCGCCGCCCCAGACAAGGGGTAGGGCTACACTACTTC.

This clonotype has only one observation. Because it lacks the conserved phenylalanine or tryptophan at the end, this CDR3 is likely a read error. The CDR3 is CASSPRRKPYQHH. In DNA, the CDR3 is TGTGCCAGCAGCCCGCGGAGAAAGCCGTACCAGCATCAT. The chain has TRBV7-2 and TRBJ1-5; the D is unclear. The ends were cut back, 5 bases at V and 12 bases at J, with 17 bases in the middle. CDR1 is SGHTA and CDR2 is FQGNSA in the germline V gene. The CDR3 totals 13 residues.

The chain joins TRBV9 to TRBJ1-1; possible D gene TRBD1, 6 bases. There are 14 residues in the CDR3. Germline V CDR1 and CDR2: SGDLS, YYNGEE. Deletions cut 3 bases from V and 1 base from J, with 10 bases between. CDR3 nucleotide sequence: TGTGCCAGCAGCGCCGCACAGGGGAACACTGAAGCTTTCTTT. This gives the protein CASSAAQGNTEAFF.

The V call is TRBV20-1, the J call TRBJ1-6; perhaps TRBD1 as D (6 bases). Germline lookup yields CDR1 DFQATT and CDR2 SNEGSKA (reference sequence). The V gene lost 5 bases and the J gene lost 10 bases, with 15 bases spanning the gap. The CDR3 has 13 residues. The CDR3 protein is CSAVEQGGSPLHF. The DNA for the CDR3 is TGCAGTGCTGTGGAACAGGGTGGCTCACCCCTCCACTTT.

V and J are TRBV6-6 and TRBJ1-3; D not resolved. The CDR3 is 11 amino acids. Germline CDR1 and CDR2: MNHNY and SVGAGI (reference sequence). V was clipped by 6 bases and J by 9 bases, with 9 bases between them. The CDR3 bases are TGTGCCAGCAGGATTGACGCCACCATATATTTT. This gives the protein CASRIDATIYF.

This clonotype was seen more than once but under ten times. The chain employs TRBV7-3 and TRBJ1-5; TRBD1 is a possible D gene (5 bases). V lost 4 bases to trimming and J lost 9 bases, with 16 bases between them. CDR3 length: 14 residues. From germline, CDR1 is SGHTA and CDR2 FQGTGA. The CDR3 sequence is CASSSQGLGGPQHF. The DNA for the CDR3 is TGTGCCAGCAGCTCCCAGGGCTTGGGGGGGCCCCAGCATTTT.

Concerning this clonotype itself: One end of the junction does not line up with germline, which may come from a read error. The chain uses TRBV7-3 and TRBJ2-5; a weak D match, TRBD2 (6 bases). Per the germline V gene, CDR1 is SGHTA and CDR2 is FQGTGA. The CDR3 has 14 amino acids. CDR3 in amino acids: CASSLGTGRGTKYF. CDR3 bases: TGTGCCAGCAGCTTAGGGACTGGACGGGGGACCAAGTACTTC.

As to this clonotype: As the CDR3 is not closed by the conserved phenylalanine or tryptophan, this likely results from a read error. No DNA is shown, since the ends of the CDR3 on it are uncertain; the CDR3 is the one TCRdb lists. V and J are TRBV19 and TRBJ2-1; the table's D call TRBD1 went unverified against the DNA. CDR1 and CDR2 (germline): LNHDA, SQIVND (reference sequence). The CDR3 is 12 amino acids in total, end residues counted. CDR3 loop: CASQGQGKEQDY.

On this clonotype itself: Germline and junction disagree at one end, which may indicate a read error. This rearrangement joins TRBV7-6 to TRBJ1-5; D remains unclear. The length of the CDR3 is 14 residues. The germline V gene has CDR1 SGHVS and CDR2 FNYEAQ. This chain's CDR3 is CASRGQPNTEAFFF. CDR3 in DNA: TGTGCCAGCAGAGGCCAGCCGAACACTGAAGCCTTCTTTTTT.

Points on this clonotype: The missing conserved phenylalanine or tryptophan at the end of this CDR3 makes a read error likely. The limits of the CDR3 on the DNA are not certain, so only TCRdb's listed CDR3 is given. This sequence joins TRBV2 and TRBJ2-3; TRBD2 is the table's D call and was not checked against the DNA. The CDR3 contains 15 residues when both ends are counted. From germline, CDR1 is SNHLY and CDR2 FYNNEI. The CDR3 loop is CASSREGRHRGTEYC.

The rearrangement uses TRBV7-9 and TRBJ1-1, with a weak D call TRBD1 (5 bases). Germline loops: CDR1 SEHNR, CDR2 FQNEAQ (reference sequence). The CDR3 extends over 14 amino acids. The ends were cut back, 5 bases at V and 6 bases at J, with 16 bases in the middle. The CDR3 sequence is CASSPRVRDAEAFF. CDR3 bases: TGTGCCAGCAGCCCCAGGGTCAGGGACGCTGAAGCTTTCTTT. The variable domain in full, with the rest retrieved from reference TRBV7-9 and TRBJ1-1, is DTGVSQNPRHKITKRGQNVTFRCDPISEHNRLYWYRQTLGQGPEFLTYFQNEAQLEKSRLLSDRFSAERPKGSFSTLEIQRTEQGDSAMYLCASSPRVRDAEAFFGQGTRLTVV.

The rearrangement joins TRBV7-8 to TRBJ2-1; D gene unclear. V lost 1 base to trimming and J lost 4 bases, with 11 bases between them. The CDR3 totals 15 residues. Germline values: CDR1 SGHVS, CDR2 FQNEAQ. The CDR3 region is CASSLVETTYNEQFF. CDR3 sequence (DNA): TGTGCCAGCAGCTTAGTTGAGACAACATACAATGAGCAGTTCTTC.

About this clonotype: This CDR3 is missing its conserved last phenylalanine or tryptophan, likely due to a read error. The CDR3 loop reads CASSREMNTEAFT. The CDR3 DNA reads as TGTGCCAGCAGCCGAGAGATGAACACTGAAGCTTTCACT. V usage is TRBV12-3 or TRBV12-4 and J usage is TRBJ1-1; D gene uncertain. CDR3 length: 13 residues. Between the trimmed V and J ends, which lost 6 bases and 0 bases, there was a span of 8 bases.

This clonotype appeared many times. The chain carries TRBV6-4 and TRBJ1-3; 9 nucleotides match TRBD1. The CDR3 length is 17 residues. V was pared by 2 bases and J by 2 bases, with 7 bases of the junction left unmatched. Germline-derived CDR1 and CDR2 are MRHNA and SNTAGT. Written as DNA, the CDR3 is TGTGCCAGCAGTGACGCGGACAGGGGACCGGCTGGAAACACCATATATTTT. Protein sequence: CASSDADRGPAGNTIYF.

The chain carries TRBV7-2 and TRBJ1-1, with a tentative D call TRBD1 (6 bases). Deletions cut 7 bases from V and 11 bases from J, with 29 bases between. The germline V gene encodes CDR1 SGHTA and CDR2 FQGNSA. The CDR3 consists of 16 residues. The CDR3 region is CASTRRGGPNNEQAFF. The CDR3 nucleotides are TGTGCCAGCACCCGAAGGGGGGGGCCGAACAATGAGCAGGCTTTCTTT. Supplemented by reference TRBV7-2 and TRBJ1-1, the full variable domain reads GAGVSQSPSNKVTEKGKDVELRCDPISGHTALYWYRQSLGQGLEFLIYFQGNSAPDKSGLPSDRFSAERTGGSVSTLTIQRTQQEDSAVYLCASTRRGGPNNEQAFFGQGTRLTVV.

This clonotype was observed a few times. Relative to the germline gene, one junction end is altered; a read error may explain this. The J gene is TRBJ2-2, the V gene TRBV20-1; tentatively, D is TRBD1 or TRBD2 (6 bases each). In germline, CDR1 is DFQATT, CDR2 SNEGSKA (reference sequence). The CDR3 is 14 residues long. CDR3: CSARGGRNTGELFF. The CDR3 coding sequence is TGCAGTGCCAGAGGGGGGCGCAACACCGGGGAGCTGTTTTTT.

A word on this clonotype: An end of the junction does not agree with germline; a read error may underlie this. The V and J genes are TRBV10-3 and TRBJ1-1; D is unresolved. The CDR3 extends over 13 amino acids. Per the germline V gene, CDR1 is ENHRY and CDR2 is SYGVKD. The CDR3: CAISEGYNTEAFF. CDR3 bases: TGTGCCATCAGTGAAGGGTACAACACTGAAGCCTTCTTT.

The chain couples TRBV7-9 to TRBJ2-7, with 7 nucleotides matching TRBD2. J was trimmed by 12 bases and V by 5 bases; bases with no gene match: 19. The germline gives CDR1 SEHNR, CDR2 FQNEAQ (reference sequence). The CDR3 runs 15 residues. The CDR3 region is CASSPRDYEQYLGYF. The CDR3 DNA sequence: TGTGCCAGCAGCCCCCGGGACTACGAGCAGTACTTGGGGTACTTC.

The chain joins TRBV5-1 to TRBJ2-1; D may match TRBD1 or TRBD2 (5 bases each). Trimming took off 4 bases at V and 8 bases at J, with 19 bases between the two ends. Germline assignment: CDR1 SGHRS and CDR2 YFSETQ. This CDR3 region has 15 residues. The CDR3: CASSRPTEGTHEQFF. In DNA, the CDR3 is TGCGCCAGCAGCCGCCCAACAGAGGGGACGCATGAGCAGTTCTTC.

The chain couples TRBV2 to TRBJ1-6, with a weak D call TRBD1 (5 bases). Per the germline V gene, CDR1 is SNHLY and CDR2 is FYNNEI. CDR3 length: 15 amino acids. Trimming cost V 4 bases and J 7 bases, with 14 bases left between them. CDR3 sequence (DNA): TGTGCCAGCAGTGCCCGGCCAGGGCCCAATTCACCCCTCCACTTT. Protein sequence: CASSARPGPNSPLHF.

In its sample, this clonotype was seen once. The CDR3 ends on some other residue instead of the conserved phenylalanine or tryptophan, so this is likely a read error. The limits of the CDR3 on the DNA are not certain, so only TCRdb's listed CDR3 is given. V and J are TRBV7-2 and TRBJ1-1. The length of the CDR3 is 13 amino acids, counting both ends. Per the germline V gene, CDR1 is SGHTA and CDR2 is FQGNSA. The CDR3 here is CASSLTSEAFFLQ.

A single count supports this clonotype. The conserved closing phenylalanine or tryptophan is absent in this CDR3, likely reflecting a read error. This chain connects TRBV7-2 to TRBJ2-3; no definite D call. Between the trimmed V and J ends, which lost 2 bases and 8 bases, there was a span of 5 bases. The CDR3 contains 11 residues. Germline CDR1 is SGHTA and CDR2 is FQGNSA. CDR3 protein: CASSLTGTQYI. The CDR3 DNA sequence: TGTGCCAGCAGCTTAACCGGTACGCAGTATATT.

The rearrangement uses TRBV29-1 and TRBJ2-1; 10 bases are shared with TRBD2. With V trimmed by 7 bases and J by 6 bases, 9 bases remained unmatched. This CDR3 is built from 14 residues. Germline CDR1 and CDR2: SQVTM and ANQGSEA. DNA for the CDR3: TGCAGCGCCGACGGACTAGCGGCCACCAATGAGCAGTTCTTC. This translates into CSADGLAATNEQFF.

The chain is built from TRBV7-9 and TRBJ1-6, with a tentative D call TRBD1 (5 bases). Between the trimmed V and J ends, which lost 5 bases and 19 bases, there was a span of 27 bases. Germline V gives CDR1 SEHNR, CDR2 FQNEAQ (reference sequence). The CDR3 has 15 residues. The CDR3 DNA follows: TGTGCCAGCAGCCGGAACAGGTCTGGGGCCTACGTCCTGCACTTT. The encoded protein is CASSRNRSGAYVLHF.

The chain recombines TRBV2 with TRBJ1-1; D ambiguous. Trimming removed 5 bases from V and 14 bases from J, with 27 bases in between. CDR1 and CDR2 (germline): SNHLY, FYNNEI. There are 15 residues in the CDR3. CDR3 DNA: TGTGCCAGCAGTAGAGAAAAAGTACAGAACCAGTACTTCTTCTTT. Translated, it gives CASSREKVQNQYFFF.